This T cell receptor (beta chain) is from a study of Graves' ophthalmopathy and Graves' hyperthyroidism. At least ten counts were recorded for this clonotype. Trimming removed 0 bases from V and 4 bases from J, with 7 bases in between. Germline V gene sequence: CDR1 SGHRS, CDR2 YFSETQ. The CDR3 is 13 amino acids. RNA transcripts served as template for amplifying TCR beta CDR3 sequences. First-round RT-PCR used HTBI primers; second-round multiplex PCR followed. TCRdb passed the multiplex PCR reads through MiXCR, listing each CDR3 protein once. The data show roughly 420,000 distinct CDR3 sequences, roughly 21% seen once.

V is TRBV5-1 and J is TRBJ1-1; D is uncertain. Sequences were obtained from peripheral blood. The sequence was obtained from a woman between 18 and 29 years old with stable Graves' hyperthyroidism. CDR3 loop: CASSLEGFTEAFF. Here the CDR3 DNA reads TGCGCCAGCAGCTTGGAAGGGTTCACTGAAGCTTTCTTT.